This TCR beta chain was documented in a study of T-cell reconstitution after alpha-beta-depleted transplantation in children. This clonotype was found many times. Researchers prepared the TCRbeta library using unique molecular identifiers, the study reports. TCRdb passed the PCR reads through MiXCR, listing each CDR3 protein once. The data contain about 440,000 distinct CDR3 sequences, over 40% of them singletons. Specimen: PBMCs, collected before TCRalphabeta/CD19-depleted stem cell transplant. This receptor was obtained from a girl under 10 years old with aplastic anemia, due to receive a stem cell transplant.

CDR3 in DNA: TGTGCCATCCCCCATCAGGGCTACGAGCAGTACTTC. Translation: CAIPHQGYEQYF. The chain recombines TRBV28 with TRBJ2-7; D is perhaps TRBD1 (5 bases). The germline V and J ends were trimmed by 10 bases and 3 bases, with 13 bases remaining between them. Germline V gene sequence: CDR1 MDHEN, CDR2 SYDVKM. This CDR3 is 12 amino acids long.